The 15 T cell receptor beta chains reported below all come from one sample, sequenced in a study of T-cell memory formation after mild COVID-19. TCRdb called the 5' RACE reads again in MiXCR, with one record for every CDR3 protein. The table records around 250,000 distinct CDR3 sequences, about 16% of them present only once. The sequencing sample was made of PBMCs or a T cell subset sorted from them (not recorded which). The receptors here all came from a man aged 18 to 30 who had mild COVID-19 (a few samples of this study predate the infection). Cell type and time point are not known.

This clonotype was picked up many times. V gene TRBV20-1 combines with J gene TRBJ2-5; TRBD2 aligns across 11 bases. With V trimmed by 6 bases and J by 4 bases, 7 bases remained unmatched. The germline V gene has CDR1 DFQATT and CDR2 SNEGSKA (reference sequence). The CDR3 is 14 amino acids. CDR3 protein: CSADSGGAVETQYF. DNA of the CDR3: TGCAGTGCCGATAGCGGGGGGGCAGTAGAGACCCAGTACTTC.

This clonotype was seen only a few times. CDR3 DNA: TGTGCCAGCAGCCAAGGGACTAGCGCTAGCACAGATACGCAGTATTTT. Translated, it gives CASSQGTSASTDTQYF. This chain links TRBV7-3 with TRBJ2-3; 10 bases map to TRBD2. Germline V gene sequence: CDR1 SGHTA, CDR2 FQGTGA. J gave up 0 bases and V 5 bases, and 5 bases lay outside the gene matches. The CDR3 has 16 residues. Combining the CDR3 with reference TRBV7-3 and TRBJ2-3 gives the whole variable domain GAGVSQTPSNKVTEKGKYVELRCDPISGHTALYWYRQSLGQGPEFLIYFQGTGAADDSGLPNDRFFAVRPEGSVSTLKIQRTERGDSAVYLCASSQGTSASTDTQYFGPGTRLTVL.

This clonotype was counted a few times. The CDR3 reads CASTTGTNNNEQFF. The CDR3 coding sequence is TGCGCCAGCACGACGGGGACAAACAACAATGAGCAGTTCTTC. The chain employs TRBV5-1 and TRBJ2-1; tentative D call: TRBD1 (6 bases). The germline gives CDR1 SGHRS, CDR2 YFSETQ. V gave up 6 bases and J gave up 5 bases, with 15 bases separating them. The length of the CDR3 is 14 residues. Variable domain in full (rest from reference TRBV5-1 and TRBJ2-1): KAGVTQTPRYLIKTRGQQVTLSCSPISGHRSVSWYQQTPGQGLQFLFEYFSETQRNKGNFPGRFSGRQFSNSRSEMNVSTLELGDSALYLCASTTGTNNNEQFFGPGTRLTVL.

V usage is TRBV5-5 and J usage is TRBJ1-4, with D perhaps matching TRBD1 (6 bases). The V end was cut by 3 bases, the J end by 8 bases, with 14 bases between. This CDR3 contains 14 residues. Looked up from germline, CDR1 is SGHKS and CDR2 is YYEKEE (reference sequence). The DNA of the CDR3 is TGTGCCAGCAGCTCACAGGGCTTTGGGGAAAAACTGTTTTTT. Amino acid sequence: CASSSQGFGEKLFF.

This chain links TRBV4-2 with TRBJ2-7; D gene uncertain. The CDR3 length is 17 residues. Per germline, CDR1 LGHNA and CDR2 YNFKEQ. V gave up 0 bases and J gave up 0 bases, with 15 bases separating them. The CDR3, as DNA: TGTGCCAGCAGCCAAGAAGGTGCCTACCGAAGCTCCTACGAGCAGTACTTC. As protein: CASSQEGAYRSSYEQYF.

This clonotype appeared many times. The J gene is TRBJ2-4, the V gene TRBV7-9, with D perhaps matching TRBD1 or TRBD2 (6 bases each). Germline CDR1 reads SEHNR; CDR2 reads FQNEAQ (reference sequence). The CDR3 is 15 residues long. V was trimmed by 1 base and J by 6 bases, leaving 13 bases between them. Written as DNA, the CDR3 is TGTGCCAGCAGCTTAGACTCTGGAGGGGGAAACATTCAGTACTTC. Translated, it gives CASSLDSGGGNIQYF.

This clonotype was detected only a few times. The chain has TRBV5-5 and TRBJ2-5; TRBD2 matches 7 bases. The junction had 8 bases not matched to a gene; V was cut back by 7 bases and J by 5 bases. Germline V gives CDR1 SGHKS, CDR2 YYEKEE (reference sequence). The CDR3 has 13 amino acids. CDR3 sequence: CASGLGGEETQYF. The CDR3 DNA reads TGTGCCAGCGGTTTGGGGGGGGAGGAGACCCAGTACTTC.

J is TRBJ1-2 and V is TRBV20-1; D remains ambiguous. The CDR3 runs 15 residues. Trimming removed 0 bases from V and 4 bases from J, with 15 bases in between. Germline-derived CDR1 and CDR2 are DFQATT and SNEGSKA (reference sequence). The CDR3 nucleotides are TGCAGTGCTAGAGATCAGCGAGACATGGTCTATGGCTACACCTTC. This gives the protein CSARDQRDMVYGYTF.

This sequence joins TRBV7-3 and TRBJ2-3; D uncertain. The germline V gene has CDR1 SGHTA and CDR2 FQGTGA. The CDR3 has 11 amino acids. The V gene lost 8 bases and the J gene lost 2 bases, with 5 bases spanning the gap. The CDR3 sequence is CASDDTDTQYF. CDR3 nucleotide sequence: TGTGCCAGCGACGACACAGATACGCAGTATTTT.

This clonotype was observed many times. This sequence joins TRBV18 and TRBJ2-1; D assignment may be TRBD1 or TRBD2 (5 bases each). Between the trimmed V and J ends, which lost 3 bases and 8 bases, there was a span of 14 bases. The CDR3 totals 14 residues. Germline CDR1 and CDR2: KGHSH and LQKENI. CDR3 bases: TGTGCCAGCTCACCGTGGGGGTGGCAAGATGAGCAGTTCTTC. This translates into CASSPWGWQDEQFF.

The chain joins TRBV25-1 to TRBJ2-5; maybe TRBD1 (6 bases). V was clipped by 0 bases and J by 6 bases, with 20 bases between them. This CDR3 has 17 amino acids. Germline CDR1 and CDR2: MGHDK and SYGVNS. The CDR3 nucleotides are TGTGCCAGCAGTGAATACGGCCCCAGGGGCGCCGGGAAGACCCAGTACTTC. Translating gives CASSEYGPRGAGKTQYF.

This clonotype was recorded at least ten times. The chain recombines TRBV4-1 with TRBJ2-1; the D gene could be TRBD1 or TRBD2 (6 bases each). Germline V gene data show CDR1 as MGHRA and CDR2 as YSYEKL. V gave up 1 base and J gave up 10 bases, with 11 bases separating them. The CDR3 loop spans 13 amino acids. Here the CDR3 DNA reads TGCGCCAGCAGCCAAGGCACGGGGGCAGAGCAGTTCTTC. This sequence encodes CASSQGTGAEQFF.

The genes are TRBV5-1 and TRBJ2-7; D may be TRBD2 (6 bases). Germline CDR1 is SGHRS and CDR2 is YFSETQ. The CDR3 length is 16 residues. Deletions cut 4 bases from V and 5 bases from J, with 22 bases between. The CDR3 here is CASSPRVPGDKDEQYF. The CDR3 DNA reads as TGCGCCAGCAGCCCCAGGGTTCCGGGGGATAAGGACGAGCAGTACTTC.

The chain recombines TRBV24-1 with TRBJ1-2; D unclear. The CDR3 is 12 amino acids. V was cut by 5 bases and J by 5 bases, with 8 bases left in between. Germline CDR1 reads KGHDR; CDR2 reads SFDVKD. The CDR3 sequence: CATSAPGYGYTF. The CDR3, as DNA: TGTGCCACCAGTGCTCCAGGTTATGGCTACACCTTC.

This clonotype was found a few times. The V gene is TRBV12-3 or TRBV12-4, the J gene TRBJ2-3; D may be TRBD2 (5 bases). The CDR3 contains 13 residues. V gave up 6 bases and J gave up 4 bases, with 11 bases separating them. The CDR3, as DNA: TGTGCCAGCAGCTACAGCGGCCCAGATACGCAGTATTTT. It encodes CASSYSGPDTQYF.